Listed below are T cell receptor beta chains from one sample, sequenced in a study of blood T cell repertoires in COVID-19. Clones were sequenced by immunoSEQ multiplex PCR, and TCRdb holds only the in-frame ones, with some missing. The sample yields 200,000 to 250,000 clones, 70% to 85% seen once. Sequenced input: PBMCs or T cells enriched from blood (not recorded which). Every receptor here comes from a man in his sixties who had recovered from COVID-19. CDR3s include the opening cysteine and the closing phenylalanine or tryptophan.

j_call v_call cdr3_aa
TRBJ2-1 TRBV7-2 CASSWASGGQYNEQFF
TRBJ1-3 TRBV4-1 CASSQAREQLGNTIYF
TRBJ2-7 TRBV27 CASSLLDRLDEQYF
TRBJ1-5 TRBV24-1 CATSDPDTGHTNQPQHF
TRBJ1-1 TRBV11-3 CASSLGTGSEAFF
TRBJ2-5 TRBV4-1 CASSQEPAGPETQYF
TRBJ2-5 TRBV7-3 CASSLERGETQYF
TRBJ2-7 TRBV6-5 CASSYYRDYEQYF
TRBJ2-1 TRBV5-1 CASSRRTGLSSYNEQFF
TRBJ1-3 TRBV28 CASRPQGAYGNTIYF
TRBJ2-7 TRBV30 CAWSVQTGGDEQYF
TRBJ2-7 TRBV14 CASSQRRGYYEQYF
TRBJ2-7 TRBV18 CASSPVRDSYEQYF
TRBJ2-2 TRBV6-5 CATWTGNTGELFF
TRBJ2-7 TRBV6-5 CASRAQGASEQYF
TRBJ1-1 TRBV30 CAWSVLEGAEAFF
TRBJ1-1 TRBV5-5 CASSLWQLNTEAFF
TRBJ1-1 TRBV7-3 CASSLMGGLGTEAFF
TRBJ2-1 TRBV2 CASRRLAGEYNEQFF
TRBJ1-1 TRBV2 CASLGQLNTEAFF
TRBJ1-2 TRBV4-3 CASSQDRADYGYTF
TRBJ2-3 TRBV7-9 CASSLIAGGSKPNTQYF
TRBJ2-3 TRBV29-1 CSVEGTSGGGGTDTQYF
TRBJ2-1 TRBV5-1 CASSITGTASSYNEQFF
TRBJ2-1 TRBV7-2 CASSLSGYNEQFF
TRBJ2-1 TRBV12-3/TRBV12-4 CAEGQGYNEQFF
TRBJ2-7 TRBV7-9 CASSLAGSEQYF
TRBJ1-5 TRBV19 CASSPRTGNQPQHF
TRBJ1-1 TRBV11-2 CASSLVGDTEAFF
TRBJ2-7 TRBV11-3 CASSLGGGRFYEQYF
TRBJ2-3 TRBV2 CASSEGLAGGNTQYF
TRBJ2-1 TRBV5-1 CASTSGQSSYNEQFF
TRBJ2-5 TRBV9 CASSVGLAEETQYF
TRBJ2-1 TRBV5-5 CASSFTGREQFF
TRBJ1-2 TRBV19 CASSFGTDYGYTF
TRBJ2-2 TRBV4-3 CASSTGLANTGELFF
TRBJ1-5 TRBV19 CASSIVRASNQPQHF